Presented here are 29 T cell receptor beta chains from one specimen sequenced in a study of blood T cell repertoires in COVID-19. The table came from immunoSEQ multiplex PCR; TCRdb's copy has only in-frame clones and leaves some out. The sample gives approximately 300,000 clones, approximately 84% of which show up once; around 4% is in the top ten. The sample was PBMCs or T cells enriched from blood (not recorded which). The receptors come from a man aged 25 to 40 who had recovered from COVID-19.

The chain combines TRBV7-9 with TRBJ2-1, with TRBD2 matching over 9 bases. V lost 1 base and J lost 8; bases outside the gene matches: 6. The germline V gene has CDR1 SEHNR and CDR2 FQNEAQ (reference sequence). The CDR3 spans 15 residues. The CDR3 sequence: CASSLERGVPYEQFF. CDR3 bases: TGTGCCAGCAGCTTAGAGCGGGGGGTACCGTATGAGCAGTTCTTC. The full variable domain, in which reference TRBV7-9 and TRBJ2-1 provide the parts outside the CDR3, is DTGVSQNPRHKITKRGQNVTFRCDPISEHNRLYWYRQTLGQGPEFLTYFQNEAQLEKSRLLSDRFSAERPKGSFSTLEIQRTEQGDSAMYLCASSLERGVPYEQFFGPGTRLTVL.

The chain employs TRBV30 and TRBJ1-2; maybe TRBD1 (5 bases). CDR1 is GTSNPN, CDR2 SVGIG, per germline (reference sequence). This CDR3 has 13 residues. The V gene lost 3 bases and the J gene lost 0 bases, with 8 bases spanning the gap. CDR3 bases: TGTGCCTGGAGGAAGGGGCCTAACTATGGCTACACCTTC. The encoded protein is CAWRKGPNYGYTF.

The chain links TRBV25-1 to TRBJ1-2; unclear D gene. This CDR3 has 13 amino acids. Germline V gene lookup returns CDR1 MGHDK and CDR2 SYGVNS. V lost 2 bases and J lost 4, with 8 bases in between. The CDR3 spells CASSEPAGYGYTF. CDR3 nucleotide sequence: TGTGCCAGCAGTGAACCGGCAGGCTATGGCTACACCTTC.

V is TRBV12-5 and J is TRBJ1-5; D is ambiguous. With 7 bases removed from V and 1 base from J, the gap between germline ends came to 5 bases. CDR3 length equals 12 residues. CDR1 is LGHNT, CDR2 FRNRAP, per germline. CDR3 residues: CASALSNQPQHF. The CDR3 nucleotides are TGTGCTAGTGCACTGAGCAATCAGCCCCAGCATTTT.

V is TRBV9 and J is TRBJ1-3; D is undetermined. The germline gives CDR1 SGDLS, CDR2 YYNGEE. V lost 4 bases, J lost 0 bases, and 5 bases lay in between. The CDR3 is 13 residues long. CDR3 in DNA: TGTGCCAGCAGCACCAGCTCTGGAAACACCATATATTTT. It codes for CASSTSSGNTIYF.

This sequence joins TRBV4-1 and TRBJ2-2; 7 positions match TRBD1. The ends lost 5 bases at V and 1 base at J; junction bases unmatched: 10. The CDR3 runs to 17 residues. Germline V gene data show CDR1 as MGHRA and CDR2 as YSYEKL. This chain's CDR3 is CASSNPVDRENTGELFF. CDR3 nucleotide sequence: TGCGCCAGCAGCAACCCGGTAGACAGGGAGAACACCGGGGAGCTGTTTTTT.

CDR3 protein: CASSLLEAPAKSSGNTIYF. CDR3 nucleotides: TGTGCCAGCAGCCTACTTGAGGCGCCTGCAAAAAGCTCTGGAAACACCATATATTTT. J is TRBJ1-3 and V is TRBV3-1 (or the pseudogene TRBV3-2), with unresolved D. In germline, CDR1 is LGHDT, CDR2 YNNKEL (reference sequence). This CDR3 has 19 residues. V lost 4 bases and J lost 0, with 22 bases in between.

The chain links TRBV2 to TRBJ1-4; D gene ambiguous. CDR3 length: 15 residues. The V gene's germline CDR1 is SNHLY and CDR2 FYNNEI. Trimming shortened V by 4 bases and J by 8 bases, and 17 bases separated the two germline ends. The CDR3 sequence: CASSGNVPHSEKLFF. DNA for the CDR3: TGTGCCAGCAGTGGCAACGTGCCCCACTCGGAAAAACTGTTTTTT.

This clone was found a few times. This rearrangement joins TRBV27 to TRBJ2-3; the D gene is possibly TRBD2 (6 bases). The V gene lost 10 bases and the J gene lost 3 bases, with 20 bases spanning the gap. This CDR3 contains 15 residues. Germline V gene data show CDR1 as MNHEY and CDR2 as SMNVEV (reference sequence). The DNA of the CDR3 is TGTGCCACCTGGAGACTGACGGCGGGGACAGATACGCAGTATTTT. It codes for CATWRLTAGTDTQYF.

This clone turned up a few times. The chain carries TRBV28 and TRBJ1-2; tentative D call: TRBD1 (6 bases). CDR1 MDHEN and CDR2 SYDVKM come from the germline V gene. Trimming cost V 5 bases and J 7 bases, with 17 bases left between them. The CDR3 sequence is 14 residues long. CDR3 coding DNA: TGTGCCAGCAGTCCACAGGGTCCTCCTCTTGGCTACACCTTC. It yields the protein CASSPQGPPLGYTF.

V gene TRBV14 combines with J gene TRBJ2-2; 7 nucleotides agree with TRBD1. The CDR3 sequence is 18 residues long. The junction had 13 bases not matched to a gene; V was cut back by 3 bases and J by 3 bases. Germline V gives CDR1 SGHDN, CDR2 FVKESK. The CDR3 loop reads CASSHSSGQPFDTGELFF. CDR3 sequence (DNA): TGTGCCAGCAGCCATAGTTCGGGACAGCCATTCGACACCGGGGAGCTGTTTTTT.

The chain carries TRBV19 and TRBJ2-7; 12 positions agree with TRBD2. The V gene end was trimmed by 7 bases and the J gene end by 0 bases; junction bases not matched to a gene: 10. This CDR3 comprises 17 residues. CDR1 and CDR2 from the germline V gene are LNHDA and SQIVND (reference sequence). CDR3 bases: TGTGCCAGTACCGATACAGGACTAGCGGGGACCTCCTACGAGCAGTACTTC. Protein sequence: CASTDTGLAGTSYEQYF.

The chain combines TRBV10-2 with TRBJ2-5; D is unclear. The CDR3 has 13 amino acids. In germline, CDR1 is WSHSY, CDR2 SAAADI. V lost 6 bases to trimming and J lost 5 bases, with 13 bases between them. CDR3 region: CASRFPGFETQYF. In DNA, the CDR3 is TGCGCCAGCAGATTCCCCGGTTTCGAGACCCAGTACTTC.

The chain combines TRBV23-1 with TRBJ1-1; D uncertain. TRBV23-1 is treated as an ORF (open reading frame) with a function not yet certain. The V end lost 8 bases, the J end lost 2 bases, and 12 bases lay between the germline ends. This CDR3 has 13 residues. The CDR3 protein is CASLLGENTEAFF. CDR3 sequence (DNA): TGCGCCAGCCTCCTCGGGGAAAACACTGAAGCTTTCTTT.

The CDR3 is CASSDLSGTGTYEQYF. The DNA of the CDR3 is TGCGCCAGCAGCGACCTAAGCGGGACAGGTACCTACGAGCAGTACTTC. The chain links TRBV5-1 to TRBJ2-7, with a weak D call TRBD1 (8 bases). V lost 4 bases and J lost 2, with 19 bases in between. Germline V lookup: CDR1 SGHRS, CDR2 YFSETQ. The CDR3 is 16 residues long.

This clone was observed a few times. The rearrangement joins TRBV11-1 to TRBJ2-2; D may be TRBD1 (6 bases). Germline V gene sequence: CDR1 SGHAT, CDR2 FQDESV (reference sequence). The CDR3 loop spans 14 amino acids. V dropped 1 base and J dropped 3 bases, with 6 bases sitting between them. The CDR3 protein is CASSLEGDTGELFF. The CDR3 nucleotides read TGTGCCAGCAGCTTAGAGGGGGACACCGGGGAGCTGTTTTTT.

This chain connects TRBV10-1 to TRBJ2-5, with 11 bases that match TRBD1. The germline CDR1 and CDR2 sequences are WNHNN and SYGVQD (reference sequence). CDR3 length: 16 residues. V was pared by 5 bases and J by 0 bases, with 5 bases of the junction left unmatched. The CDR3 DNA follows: TGCGCCAGCAGTCCGGGGACAGGGGGTAACCAAGAGACCCAGTACTTC. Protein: CASSPGTGGNQETQYF.

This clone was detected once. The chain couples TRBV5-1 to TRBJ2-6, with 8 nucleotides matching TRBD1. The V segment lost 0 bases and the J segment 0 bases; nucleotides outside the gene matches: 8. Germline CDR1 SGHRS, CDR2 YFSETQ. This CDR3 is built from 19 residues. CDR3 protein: CASSLAKAGGVSGANVLTF. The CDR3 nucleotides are TGCGCCAGCAGCTTGGCCAAGGCAGGGGGCGTCTCTGGGGCCAACGTCCTGACTTTC.

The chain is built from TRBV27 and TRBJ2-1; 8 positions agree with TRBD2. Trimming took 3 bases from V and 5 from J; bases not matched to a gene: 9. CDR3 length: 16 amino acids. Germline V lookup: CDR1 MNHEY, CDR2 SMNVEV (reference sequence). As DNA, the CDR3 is TGTGCCAGCAGTTTCGCGGGGGGAGGGACCAACAATGAGCAGTTCTTC. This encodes CASSFAGGGTNNEQFF.

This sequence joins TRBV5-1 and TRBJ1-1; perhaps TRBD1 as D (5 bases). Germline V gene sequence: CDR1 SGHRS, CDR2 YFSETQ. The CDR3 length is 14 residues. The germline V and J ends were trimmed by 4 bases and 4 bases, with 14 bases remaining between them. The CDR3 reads CASSQQDGGTEAFF. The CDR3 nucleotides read TGCGCCAGCAGCCAACAGGACGGGGGCACTGAAGCTTTCTTT. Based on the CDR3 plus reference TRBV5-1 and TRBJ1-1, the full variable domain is KAGVTQTPRYLIKTRGQQVTLSCSPISGHRSVSWYQQTPGQGLQFLFEYFSETQRNKGNFPGRFSGRQFSNSRSEMNVSTLELGDSALYLCASSQQDGGTEAFFGQGTRLTVV.

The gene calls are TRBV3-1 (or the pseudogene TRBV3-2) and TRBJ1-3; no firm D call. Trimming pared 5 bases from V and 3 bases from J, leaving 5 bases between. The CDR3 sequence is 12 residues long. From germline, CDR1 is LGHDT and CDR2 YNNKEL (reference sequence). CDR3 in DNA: TGTGCCAGCAGCTTTATTGGAAACACCATATATTTT. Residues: CASSFIGNTIYF.

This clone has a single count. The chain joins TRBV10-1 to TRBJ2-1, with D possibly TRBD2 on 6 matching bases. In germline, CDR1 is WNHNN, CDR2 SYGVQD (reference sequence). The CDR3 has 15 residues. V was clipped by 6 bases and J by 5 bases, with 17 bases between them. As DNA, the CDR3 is TGCGCCAGCAGCCCCCGGGACTGGCCAAACAATGAGCAGTTCTTC. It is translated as CASSPRDWPNNEQFF.

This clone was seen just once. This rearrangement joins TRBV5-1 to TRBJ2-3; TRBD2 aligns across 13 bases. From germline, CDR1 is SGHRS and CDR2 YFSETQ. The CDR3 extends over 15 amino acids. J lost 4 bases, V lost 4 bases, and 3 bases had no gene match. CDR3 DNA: TGCGCCAGCAGCCGACTAGCGGGGGGAGCAGATACGCAGTATTTT. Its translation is CASSRLAGGADTQYF.

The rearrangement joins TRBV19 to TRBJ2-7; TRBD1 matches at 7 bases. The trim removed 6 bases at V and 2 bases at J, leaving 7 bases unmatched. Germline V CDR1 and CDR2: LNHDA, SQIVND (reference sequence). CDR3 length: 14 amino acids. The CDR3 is CASSSWDSAYEQYF. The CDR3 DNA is TGTGCCAGTAGCAGCTGGGACAGTGCCTACGAGCAGTACTTC.

The CDR3 nucleotides are TGCGCCAGCAGCTTGGCAGGGATCCCCCAGGGAGGCGAGACCCAGTACTTC. Its protein is CASSLAGIPQGGETQYF. This sequence joins TRBV5-1 and TRBJ2-5; perhaps TRBD2 as D (6 bases). The CDR3 is made up of 17 amino acids. Germline assignment: CDR1 SGHRS and CDR2 YFSETQ. Trimming shortened V by 0 bases and J by 5 bases, and 20 bases separated the two germline ends.

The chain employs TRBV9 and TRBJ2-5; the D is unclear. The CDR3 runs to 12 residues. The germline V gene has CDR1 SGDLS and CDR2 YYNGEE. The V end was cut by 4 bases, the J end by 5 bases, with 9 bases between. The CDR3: CASSNLAETQYF. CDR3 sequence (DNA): TGTGCCAGCAGCAACCTCGCGGAGACCCAGTACTTC.

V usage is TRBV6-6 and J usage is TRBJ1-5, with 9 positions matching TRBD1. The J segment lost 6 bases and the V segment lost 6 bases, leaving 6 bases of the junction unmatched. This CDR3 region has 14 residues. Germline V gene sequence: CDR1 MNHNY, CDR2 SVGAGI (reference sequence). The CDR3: CASRGTGPGQPQHF. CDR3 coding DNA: TGTGCCAGCAGGGGGACAGGGCCTGGTCAGCCCCAGCATTTT.

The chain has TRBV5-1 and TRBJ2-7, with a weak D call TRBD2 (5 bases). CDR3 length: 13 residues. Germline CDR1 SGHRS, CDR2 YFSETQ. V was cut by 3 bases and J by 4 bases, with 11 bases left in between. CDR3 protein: CASSSGWRYEQYF. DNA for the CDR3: TGCGCCAGCAGCTCGGGGTGGCGATACGAGCAGTACTTC.

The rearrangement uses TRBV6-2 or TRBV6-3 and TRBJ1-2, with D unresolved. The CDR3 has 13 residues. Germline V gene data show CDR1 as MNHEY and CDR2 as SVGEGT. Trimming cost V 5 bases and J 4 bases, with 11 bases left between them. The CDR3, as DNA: TGTGCCAGCAGTGACCGGGAGCGCTATGGCTACACCTTC. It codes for CASSDRERYGYTF.